These 32 T cell receptor beta chains were all obtained from the same sample, sequenced in a study of OX40 agonist ivuxolimab in advanced cancers. The protocol was immunoSEQ multiplex PCR, while the TCRdb copy is restricted to in-frame clones and leaves out a portion. The table has 90,000 to 150,000 clones, 85% to 90% seen once; the top ten hold 0.55%. The source was CD4+ or CD8+ T cells sorted from blood, collected in a trial of the OX40 agonist ivuxolimab. The receptors come from an adult with an advanced solid tumor such as melanoma, head and neck, liver or kidney cancer.

This clone was recorded only once. V usage is TRBV6-5 and J usage is TRBJ1-4; 12 nucleotides align to TRBD1. The CDR3 length is 16 residues. V gave up 4 bases and J gave up 10 bases; unmatched junction bases: 10. The germline CDR1 and CDR2 sequences are MNHEY and SVGAGI. DNA for the CDR3: TGTGCCAGCAGTTCCGGGGGACAGGGGGCTGTCGGAAAACTGTTTTTT. Translation: CASSSGGQGAVGKLFF.

The chain combines TRBV6-5 with TRBJ2-7; 7 bases are shared with TRBD1. V shed 8 bases, J shed 2 bases, and the junction held 3 bases outside the gene matches. Looked up from germline, CDR1 is MNHEY and CDR2 is SVGAGI. This CDR3 region has 12 residues. The CDR3 DNA reads TGTGCCAGCCGGGACAGCCCCTACGAGCAGTACTTC. Translation: CASRDSPYEQYF.

This chain uses TRBV5-1 with TRBJ2-5; 13 positions match TRBD2. V shed 4 bases and J 2 bases; nucleotides not matched to a gene: 2. Germline V CDR1 and CDR2: SGHRS, YFSETQ. The CDR3 runs 15 residues. The CDR3 is CASSTGLAGQETQYF. The DNA of the CDR3 is TGCGCCAGCAGCACGGGACTAGCGGGGCAAGAGACCCAGTACTTC.

The chain is built from TRBV7-2 and TRBJ1-1; TRBD1 agrees at 8 bases. With V trimmed by 6 bases and J by 4 bases, 10 bases remained unmatched. CDR1 is SGHTA, CDR2 FQGNSA, per germline. The CDR3 length is 15 residues. The CDR3 protein is CASRLRGTGGTEAFF. The CDR3 DNA reads TGTGCCAGCAGACTAAGGGGCACAGGGGGCACTGAAGCTTTCTTT.

V is TRBV4-3 and J is TRBJ1-3, with a possible D match to TRBD1 (5 bases). This CDR3 contains 15 residues. The germline gives CDR1 LGHNA, CDR2 YSLEER. The germline V and J ends were trimmed by 1 base and 1 base, with 8 bases remaining between them. In nucleotides, the CDR3 is TGCGCCAGCAGCCAAGCTTCAGGGTCTGGAAACACCATATATTTT. Its protein is CASSQASGSGNTIYF.

The chain links TRBV7-9 to TRBJ1-1; 8 bases are a match to TRBD1. The CDR3 is 14 amino acids. V gave up 6 bases and J gave up 1 base; unmatched junction bases: 4. From germline, CDR1 is SEHNR and CDR2 FQNEAQ (reference sequence). The CDR3 loop reads CASRSDRANTEAFF. The DNA of the CDR3 is TGTGCCAGCAGATCGGACAGGGCGAACACTGAAGCTTTCTTT.

This chain links TRBV18 with TRBJ1-6; no firm D call. V was clipped by 3 bases and J by 8 bases, with 14 bases between them. CDR1 is KGHSH, CDR2 LQKENI, per germline. The CDR3 sequence is 15 residues long. The CDR3 bases are TGTGCCAGCTCACCTACCGGGATTAGGGATTCACCCCTCCACTTT. It is translated as CASSPTGIRDSPLHF.

V gene TRBV5-8 combines with J gene TRBJ1-6, with D perhaps TRBD1 (6 bases). Germline loops: CDR1 SGHTS, CDR2 YDEGEE. The V gene lost 2 bases and the J gene lost 7 bases, with 13 bases spanning the gap. The CDR3 has 15 residues. CDR3 in amino acids: CASSLGGHNNSPLHF. The CDR3 coding sequence is TGTGCCAGCAGCTTAGGGGGGCACAACAATTCACCCCTCCACTTT.

The chain links TRBV7-2 to TRBJ1-2, with 7 bases identical to TRBD1. The CDR3 has 15 amino acids. The V segment lost 5 bases and the J segment 4 bases; nucleotides outside the gene matches: 10. The V gene's germline CDR1 is SGHTA and CDR2 FQGNSA. For the CDR3, the DNA is TGTGCCAGCAGCCCGGCGACAGGGTCAGGCTATGGCTACACCTTC. Encoded protein: CASSPATGSGYGYTF.

The chain recombines TRBV18 with TRBJ2-1, with a tentative D call TRBD1 (6 bases). The ends were cut back, 6 bases at V and 4 bases at J, with 16 bases in the middle. CDR1 and CDR2 (germline): KGHSH, LQKENI. The CDR3 spans 15 residues. The CDR3 nucleotides read TGTGCCAGCTCCCGACAGGATCTGTTTTACAATGAGCAGTTCTTC. The encoded protein is CASSRQDLFYNEQFF.

The chain uses TRBV6-1 and TRBJ2-7, with TRBD1 as a possible D gene (5 bases). CDR3 size: 14 residues. V dropped 8 bases and J dropped 1 base, with 15 bases sitting between them. CDR1 MNHNS and CDR2 SASEGT come from the germline V gene. This chain's CDR3 is CASPQEWGSYEQYF. The CDR3 nucleotides are TGTGCCAGCCCACAGGAATGGGGTTCCTACGAGCAGTACTTC.

The chain joins TRBV11-1 to TRBJ2-7; maybe TRBD1 (6 bases). The CDR3 consists of 16 residues. V shed 3 bases and J shed 1 base, with 16 bases lying between them. The germline V gene encodes CDR1 SGHAT and CDR2 FQDESV (reference sequence). The CDR3 coding sequence is TGTGCCAGCAGCTTGAGGGGGATGGACCCATCCTACGAGCAGTACTTC. Translating gives CASSLRGMDPSYEQYF.

V is TRBV28 and J is TRBJ2-7; D uncertain. V lost 6 bases, J lost 3 bases, and 9 bases lay in between. Looked up from germline, CDR1 is MDHEN and CDR2 is SYDVKM. This CDR3 contains 12 residues. The CDR3 here is CASRMDGYEQYF. The DNA for the CDR3 is TGTGCCAGCAGGATGGACGGCTACGAGCAGTACTTC.

The gene calls are TRBV5-6 and TRBJ2-1; 7 bases line up with TRBD1. This CDR3 has 14 residues. Per the germline V gene, CDR1 is SGHDT and CDR2 is YYEEEE. V lost 2 bases, J lost 6 bases, and 5 bases stayed unmatched. CDR3 region: CASSLDRVANEQFF. The CDR3 DNA is TGTGCCAGCAGCTTAGACAGGGTAGCCAATGAGCAGTTCTTC.

This chain connects TRBV5-8 to TRBJ1-5; D call uncertain. The germline V gene encodes CDR1 SGHTS and CDR2 YDEGEE. Trimming left V 4 bases short and J 3 bases short, with 8 bases between. This CDR3 spans 13 amino acids. CDR3 DNA: TGTGCCAGCAGCCGACTATACAATCAGCCCCAGCATTTT. Protein product: CASSRLYNQPQHF.

This rearrangement joins TRBV5-1 to TRBJ2-7; no clear D gene. The CDR3 extends over 13 amino acids. V was cut by 0 bases and J by 7 bases, with 11 bases left in between. Per the germline V gene, CDR1 is SGHRS and CDR2 is YFSETQ. The DNA of the CDR3 is TGCGCCAGCAGCTTGGCCGACTTGCGAGAGCAGTACTTC. It translates to CASSLADLREQYF.

In this sample, this clone turned up a few times. The chain combines TRBV19 with TRBJ1-2; the D gene is possibly TRBD1 (5 bases). The CDR3 is 11 residues long. From germline, CDR1 is LNHDA and CDR2 SQIVND (reference sequence). The germline V and J ends were trimmed by 8 bases and 5 bases, with 9 bases remaining between them. CDR3 nucleotides: TGTGCCAGTTGGGGACTGTATGGCTACACCTTC. Residues: CASWGLYGYTF.

This sequence joins TRBV29-1 and TRBJ2-7; tentatively, D is TRBD1 (6 bases). The CDR3 spans 14 residues. V lost 2 bases, J lost 7 bases, and 18 bases lay in between. Per germline, CDR1 SQVTM and CDR2 ANQGSEA. The CDR3 DNA sequence: TGCAGCGTTGAACAGGGGATTATCAGGGGTGAGCAGTACTTC. Its translation: CSVEQGIIRGEQYF.

The chain joins TRBV5-1 to TRBJ2-7, with D tentatively TRBD1 (7 bases). V was pared by 0 bases and J by 5 bases, with 15 bases between. CDR1 SGHRS and CDR2 YFSETQ come from the germline V gene. The CDR3 sequence is 15 residues long. In nucleotides, the CDR3 is TGCGCCAGCAGCTTGGGGCAGGGGGGTAGAAACGAGCAGTACTTC. It is translated as CASSLGQGGRNEQYF.

This chain joins TRBV5-1 and TRBJ2-3; TRBD2 agrees at 11 bases. This CDR3 is built from 16 residues. Trimming removed 5 bases from V and 0 bases from J; junction bases left unmatched: 5. Germline values: CDR1 SGHRS, CDR2 YFSETQ. This CDR3 reads CASRILAGVSTDTQYF. For the CDR3, the DNA is TGCGCCAGCAGAATACTAGCGGGGGTTAGCACAGATACGCAGTATTTT.

This clone was recorded a few times. The V and J genes are TRBV5-1 and TRBJ1-1; no reliable D call. The V end was cut by 3 bases, the J end by 4 bases, with 13 bases between. This CDR3 comprises 14 residues. Germline V gives CDR1 SGHRS, CDR2 YFSETQ. The CDR3 coding sequence is TGCGCCAGCAGCTCTGGAGAGGGCGGCACTGAAGCTTTCTTT. Protein: CASSSGEGGTEAFF.

The chain combines TRBV7-6 with TRBJ2-1; no reliable D call. Germline values: CDR1 SGHVS, CDR2 FNYEAQ. This CDR3 spans 11 amino acids. The V gene lost 5 bases and the J gene lost 15 bases, with 14 bases spanning the gap. CDR3 DNA sequence: TGTGCCAGCAGCCCTGACGGCCTCTGGTTCTTC. Its translation: CASSPDGLWFF.

This chain connects TRBV5-6 to TRBJ1-3; D gene unclear. CDR3 length: 14 residues. Trimming pared 4 bases from V and 2 bases from J, leaving 10 bases between. Germline V lookup: CDR1 SGHDT, CDR2 YYEEEE. The CDR3 region is CASSPIQPGNTIYF. CDR3 bases: TGTGCCAGCAGCCCTATACAGCCTGGAAACACCATATATTTT.

The chain employs TRBV28 and TRBJ1-5; D is uncertain. The CDR3 is 15 amino acids. CDR1 MDHEN and CDR2 SYDVKM come from the germline V gene. V gave up 3 bases and J gave up 0 bases, with 9 bases separating them. CDR3 loop: CASSFVQYSNQPQHF. CDR3 bases: TGTGCCAGCAGTTTCGTCCAGTATAGCAATCAGCCCCAGCATTTT.

The chain has TRBV29-1 and TRBJ1-2; D remains unclear. The CDR3 loop spans 11 amino acids. The germline gives CDR1 SQVTM, CDR2 ANQGSEA. The V end lost 4 bases, the J end lost 7 bases, and 10 bases lay between the germline ends. CDR3 DNA: TGCAGCGTTGTAGTTGGCGGTGGCTACACCTTC. It yields the protein CSVVVGGGYTF.

The rearrangement uses TRBV28 and TRBJ1-2, with TRBD1 as a possible D gene (6 bases). The CDR3 is made up of 15 amino acids. Looked up from germline, CDR1 is MDHEN and CDR2 is SYDVKM. Between the trimmed V and J ends, which lost 6 bases and 3 bases, there was a span of 17 bases. This CDR3 reads CASSPFSGGDYGYTF. The CDR3 DNA reads as TGTGCCAGCAGCCCTTTTTCCGGGGGCGACTATGGCTACACCTTC.

The chain uses TRBV6-6 and TRBJ2-5; no reliable D call. Germline CDR1 MNHNY, CDR2 SVGAGI (reference sequence). V lost 0 bases to trimming and J lost 7 bases, with 15 bases between them. The CDR3 loop spans 15 amino acids. CDR3: CASSYSWRSDRTQYF. Written as DNA, the CDR3 is TGTGCCAGCAGTTACTCGTGGCGGTCCGATCGGACCCAGTACTTC.

The chain recombines TRBV5-6 with TRBJ1-2; the D gene is possibly TRBD1 (5 bases). The CDR3 consists of 16 residues. In germline, CDR1 is SGHDT, CDR2 YYEEEE. The germline V and J ends were trimmed by 4 bases and 8 bases, with 24 bases remaining between them. CDR3 in amino acids: CASSHGADGHYWGYTF. CDR3 nucleotide sequence: TGTGCCAGCAGCCACGGGGCCGATGGGCACTATTGGGGCTACACCTTC.

The J gene is TRBJ2-7, the V gene TRBV28; D not resolved. CDR3 length: 14 residues. The germline gives CDR1 MDHEN, CDR2 SYDVKM. The V end lost 6 bases, the J end lost 0 bases, and 12 bases lay between the germline ends. The CDR3 region is CASSTPGSSYEQYF. CDR3 bases: TGTGCCAGCAGCACCCCGGGCAGCTCCTACGAGCAGTACTTC.

The gene calls are TRBV19 and TRBJ1-5; D uncertain. The CDR3 loop spans 15 amino acids. V lost 5 bases to trimming and J lost 7 bases, with 18 bases between them. The germline gives CDR1 LNHDA, CDR2 SQIVND (reference sequence). CDR3 coding DNA: TGTGCCAGTAGTTTGCTCCCGGGTCGCTACCAGCCCCAGCATTTT. It codes for CASSLLPGRYQPQHF.

The V gene is TRBV7-2, the J gene TRBJ2-1; 8 bases match TRBD2. This CDR3 comprises 13 residues. The V and J ends lost 7 bases and 10 bases, in that order; junction bases with no gene match: 9. The germline V gene has CDR1 SGHTA and CDR2 FQGNSA. CDR3 protein: CASTGGPVGEQFF. CDR3 DNA: TGTGCCAGCACGGGGGGGCCCGTGGGAGAGCAGTTCTTC.

In the case of this clone: A read error may account for a junction end that differs from germline. This chain connects TRBV28 to TRBJ2-1; 7 bases are shared with TRBD2. This CDR3 is built from 12 residues. The germline V gene has CDR1 MDHEN and CDR2 SYDVKM. The CDR3 here is CASSRDYDEQFF. In nucleotides, the CDR3 is TGTGCCAGCAGCCGGGACTACGATGAGCAGTTCTTC.